What follows are 2 T cell receptor beta chains derived from one specimen sequenced in a study of neurological immune-mediated disorders. MiXCR was run by TCRdb on the 5' RACE reads, yielding one entry per CDR3 protein. The repertoire has some 100,000 distinct CDR3 sequences, less than 15% of them found once; the top ten carry 5%. Documented time point: longitudinal time-point 2. Sequenced: PBMCs. Source of these receptors: a female donor with HTLV-1-associated myelopathy (HAM/TSP).

Ten or more counts support this clonotype. This chain joins TRBV5-6 and TRBJ2-4; no clear D. Germline V gives CDR1 SGHDT, CDR2 YYEEEE. This CDR3 is 15 amino acids long. V dropped 1 base and J dropped 0 bases, with 8 bases sitting between them. The CDR3 is CASSLWGLAKNIQYF. The CDR3 nucleotides are TGTGCCAGCAGCTTGTGGGGTTTAGCCAAAAACATTCAGTACTTC.

This clonotype showed up many times. This chain joins TRBV20-1 and TRBJ2-1, with D possibly matching TRBD2 (5 bases). Per the germline V gene, CDR1 is DFQATT and CDR2 is SNEGSKA (reference sequence). The CDR3 length is 14 residues. Trimming shortened V by 3 bases and J by 5 bases, and 14 bases separated the two germline ends. CDR3 DNA: TGCAGTGCTAGGGGGAGATCGTTGAACAATGAGCAGTTCTTC. Protein product: CSARGRSLNNEQFF.